The T cell receptor (beta chain) under discussion was sequenced for a study of T cells after yellow fever vaccination. Study overall: Fractions containing few cells were prepared with SMART-Seq v4 Ultra Low Input.

The 5'RACE template-switching step produced TCR cDNA and added a universal primer site and UMIs. TCRdb reanalysed the 5' RACE reads using MiXCR and keeps one entry per CDR3 protein. The sample contains hundreds of thousands of distinct CDR3 sequences, around 4.9% of which appear only once. Germline assignment: CDR1 LNHDA and CDR2 SQIVND (reference sequence). The CDR3 runs 13 residues. With V trimmed by 5 bases and J by 5 bases, 5 bases remained unmatched. The sample holds a few counts of this clonotype. The material was CD4+ T cells sorted from PBMCs, obtained on the day of the yellow fever booster vaccination. V is TRBV19 and J is TRBJ1-1; 7 bases fit TRBD1. The TCR sequence derives from a man aged 18 to 30 who received the YFV17D yellow fever vaccine. CDR3 nucleotide sequence: TGTGCCAGTAGTTTAACAGGGGTAACTGAAGCTTTCTTT. Translation: CASSLTGVTEAFF.